This T cell receptor delta chain was documented in a study of gamma-delta T cells after stem cell transplantation. CDR3 length equals 18 residues. Germline lookup yields CDR1 GEAIGNYY and CDR2 EKD. V dropped 2 bases and J dropped 2; count of bases not matched to a gene: 10. TCRdb made new clone calls on the RT-PCR reads using CATT. The profile shows over 3,000 delta-chain clones, more than 1.5% of them singletons. This clone is medium-sized. Other DNA sequences in the same sample also yield this CDR3. This rearrangement joins TRDV2 to TRDJ1, with 13 bases identical to TRDD3. The sequence was collected from a human donor. It is not recorded whose cells these are; they may come from a transplant donor. Material for sequencing was gamma-delta T cells. The CDR3 loop reads CACDILTGGYGRTDKLIF. CDR3 coding DNA: TGTGCCTGTGACATTCTCACTGGGGGATACGGTCGGACCGATAAACTCATCTTT.